This T cell receptor (beta chain) stems from a study of human T cells and chemical hapten exposure. Background on the study: Mostly female, the patients presented with alopecia areata, totalis or universalis. Points from the study as a whole: TCRs at a frequency above 1 in 1000 stayed unchanged with DPC sensitization. In the PT1 data, expanded TCR counts showed a positive correlation with patch test score.

A single record per CDR3 protein comes from TCRdb applying MiXCR to the RACE reads. The sample lists 150,000 to 200,000 distinct CDR3 sequences; about 25% were seen once. In the case of this clonotype: The antigen is undetermined.

V shed 3 bases and J shed 4 bases, with 15 bases lying between them. The CDR3 extends over 15 amino acids. Documented time point: patch test 3, about 24 weeks after DPC sensitization. Treatment of the sample: therapeutic diphenylcyclopropenone sensitization with weekly scalp DPC. The sequence was obtained from a woman aged 40 to 50 with alopecia areata. Some clones in this sample may be carry-over from other donors' samples. This specimen was whole blood, taken in connection with sensitization to the hapten diphenylcyclopropenone (DPC). The rearrangement links TRBV12-3 or TRBV12-4 to TRBJ1-1; D is undetermined. The CDR3 DNA reads as TGTGCCAGCAGTTTTCCGGCCCCGGGGAGCACTGAAGCTTTCTTT. Translated, it gives CASSFPAPGSTEAFF.